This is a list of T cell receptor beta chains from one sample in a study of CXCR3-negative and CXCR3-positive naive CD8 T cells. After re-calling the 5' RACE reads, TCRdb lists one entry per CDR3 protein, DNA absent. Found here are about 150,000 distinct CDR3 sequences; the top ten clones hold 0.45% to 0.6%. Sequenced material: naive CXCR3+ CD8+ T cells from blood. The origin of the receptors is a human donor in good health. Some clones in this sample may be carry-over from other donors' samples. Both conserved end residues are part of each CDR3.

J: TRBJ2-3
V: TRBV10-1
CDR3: CASSDSGGRTDTQYF

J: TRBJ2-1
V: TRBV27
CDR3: CASKALLYNEQFF

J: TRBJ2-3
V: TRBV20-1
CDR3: CSASPILNTQYF

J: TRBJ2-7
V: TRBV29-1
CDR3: CSVGEWVAGSYEQYF

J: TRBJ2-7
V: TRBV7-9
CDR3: CASTRQGSVEYPYEQYF

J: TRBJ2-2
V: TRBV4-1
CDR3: CASSQGIMGANTGELFF

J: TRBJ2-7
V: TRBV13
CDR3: CASSSGTGEVRYEQYF

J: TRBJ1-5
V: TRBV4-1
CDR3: CASSQDRGGGQPQHF

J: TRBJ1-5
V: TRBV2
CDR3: CASSEVPYSNQPQHF

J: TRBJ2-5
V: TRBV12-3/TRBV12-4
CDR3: CASSGGTRRETQYF

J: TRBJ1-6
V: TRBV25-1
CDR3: CASSDSPGEAYNSPLHF

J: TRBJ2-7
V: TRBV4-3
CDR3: CASSQDRPPSNYEQYF

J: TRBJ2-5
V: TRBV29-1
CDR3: CSFPLPSTDIQETQYF

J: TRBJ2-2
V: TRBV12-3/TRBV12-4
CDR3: CASREGSGELFF

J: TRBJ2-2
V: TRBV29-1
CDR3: CSVGADTNTGELFF

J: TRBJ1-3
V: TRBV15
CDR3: CATSGRNTIYF

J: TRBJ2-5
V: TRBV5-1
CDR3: CASSFLGLQETQYF

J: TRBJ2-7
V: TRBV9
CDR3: CASSVGLAAAYEQYF

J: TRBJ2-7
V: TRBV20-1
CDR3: CRVTSRTTYEQYF

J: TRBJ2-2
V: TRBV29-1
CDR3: CSVETANTGELFF

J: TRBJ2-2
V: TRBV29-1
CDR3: CSVEEGGRNTGELFF

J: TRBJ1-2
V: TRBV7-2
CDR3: CASSLATQDGGYTF

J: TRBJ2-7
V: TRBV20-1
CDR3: CSARDPTSGSIHEQYF

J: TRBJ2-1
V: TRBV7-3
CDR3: CASSSRPTQFF

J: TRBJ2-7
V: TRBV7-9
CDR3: CASSLVPDSYEQYF

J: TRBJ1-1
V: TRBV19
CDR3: CASSSRRNTEAFF

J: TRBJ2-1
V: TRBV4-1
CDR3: CASSQTGASSYNEQFF

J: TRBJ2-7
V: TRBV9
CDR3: CASSGSGNSYEQYF